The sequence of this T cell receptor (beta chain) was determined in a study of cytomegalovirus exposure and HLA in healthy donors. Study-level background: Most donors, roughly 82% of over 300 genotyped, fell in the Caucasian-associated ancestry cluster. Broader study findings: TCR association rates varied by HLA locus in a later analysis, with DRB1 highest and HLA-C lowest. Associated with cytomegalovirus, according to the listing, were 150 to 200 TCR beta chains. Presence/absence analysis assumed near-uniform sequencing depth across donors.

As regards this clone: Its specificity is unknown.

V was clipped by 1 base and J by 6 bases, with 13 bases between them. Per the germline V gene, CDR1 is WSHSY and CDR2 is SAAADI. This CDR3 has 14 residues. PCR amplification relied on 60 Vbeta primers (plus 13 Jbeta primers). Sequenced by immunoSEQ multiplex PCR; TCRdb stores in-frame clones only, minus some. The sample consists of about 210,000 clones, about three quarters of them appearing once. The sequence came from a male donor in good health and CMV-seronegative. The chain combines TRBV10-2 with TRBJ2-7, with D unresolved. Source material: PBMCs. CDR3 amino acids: CASSEYGRTSEQYF. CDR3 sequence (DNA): TGCGCCAGCAGTGAGTATGGTAGAACCTCCGAGCAGTACTTC.